This T cell receptor beta chain comes out of a study of blood T cell repertoires in COVID-19. V trimming: 3 bases; J trimming: 2 bases; junction bases outside the gene matches: 2. The CDR3 length is 14 residues. Germline loops: CDR1 MNHNS, CDR2 SASEGT. This clone is a singleton in its sample. In the original processing: How many nucleated cells were present was estimated from reference gene primer amplification. Sequencing used immunoSEQ multiplex PCR; TCRdb keeps in-frame clones, though not all of them. V and J calls and clone size are those listed in that table; D and trimming were worked out from the DNA. The table lists about 240,000 clones, 70% to 85% of them singletons.

The sequencing sample was made of peripheral blood. The rearrangement links TRBV6-1 to TRBJ1-2, with TRBD1 matching over 8 bases. The sequence was collected from an elderly woman with acute or convalescent COVID-19. CDR3 in DNA: TGTGCCAGCAGTGAGTACAGGGGGAACTATGGCTACACCTTC. Translating gives CASSEYRGNYGYTF.